Below are 27 T cell receptor beta chains sequenced from a single sample in a study of CD4 T cells in relation to SARS-CoV-2 and coronaviruses. No cognate antigen is known for these TCRs. Measured with immunoSEQ multiplex PCR; TCRdb has only the in-frame clones, and not every one. The repertoire consists of 20,000 to 25,000 clones, with around 76% occurring once and the leading ten covering roughly a sixth. Unexposed donor CD4+ T cells date from about 2011-2018, before the COVID-19 pandemic. The cells were cultured for over eight days before CD4+ T cells were isolated. Sequenced input: CD4+ T cells from PBMCs, cultured in vitro. These receptor sequences come from a human donor in good health.

The chain recombines TRBV5-4 with TRBJ2-5; 7 bases fit TRBD1. This CDR3 is built from 14 residues. Germline trimming cut 4 bases from V and 10 bases from J; bases unmatched to any gene: 13. The V gene's germline CDR1 is SGHNT and CDR2 YYREEE (reference sequence). The CDR3 DNA follows: TGTGCCAGCAGCCCGGGACAGAACCCAATGGACCAGTACTTC. Its translation is CASSPGQNPMDQYF.

The rearrangement links TRBV14 to TRBJ2-2, with D tentatively TRBD2 (6 bases). This CDR3 is 14 amino acids long. Germline V CDR1 and CDR2: SGHDN, FVKESK. V was trimmed by 2 bases and J by 6 bases, leaving 10 bases between them. The chain's CDR3 is CASSQLGGAGELFF. CDR3 DNA: TGTGCCAGCAGCCAACTTGGAGGGGCCGGGGAGCTGTTTTTT.

This clone appeared a single time. The CDR3 is CASSPWTGSDTQYF. CDR3 nucleotide sequence: TGTGCCAGCAGCCCCTGGACAGGGTCAGATACGCAGTATTTT. The chain joins TRBV11-3 to TRBJ2-3; 8 nucleotides line up with TRBD1. Germline assignment: CDR1 SGHNT and CDR2 YENEEA. V lost 5 bases, J lost 4 bases, and 5 bases stayed unmatched. The CDR3 is 14 amino acids.

The chain combines TRBV2 with TRBJ2-1; D not resolved. This CDR3 has 14 residues. CDR1 and CDR2 from the germline V gene are SNHLY and FYNNEI. V lost 7 bases and J lost 0, with 10 bases in between. CDR3 amino acids: CASKYQSSYNEQFF. For the CDR3, the DNA is TGTGCCAGCAAGTACCAGAGCTCCTACAATGAGCAGTTCTTC.

This chain connects TRBV3-1 (or the pseudogene TRBV3-2) to TRBJ1-2; D gene uncertain. Germline loops: CDR1 LGHDT, CDR2 YNNKEL (reference sequence). V was shortened by 0 bases and J by 8 bases, with 13 bases between the two germline ends. The CDR3 totals 14 residues. This CDR3 is CASSQDFPSGGYTF. DNA of the CDR3: TGTGCCAGCAGCCAAGATTTCCCCAGCGGAGGCTACACCTTC.

The chain is built from TRBV30 and TRBJ1-5; tentatively, D is TRBD1 (6 bases). Trimming stripped 2 bases from V and 2 bases from J, with 13 bases between. The CDR3 is made up of 15 amino acids. CDR1 and CDR2 (germline): GTSNPN, SVGIG (reference sequence). The CDR3 DNA sequence: TGTGCCTGGAGTATCAACAACAGGGGCAATCAGCCCCAGCATTTT. Translating gives CAWSINNRGNQPQHF.

This sequence joins TRBV18 and TRBJ1-3; 7 bases line up with TRBD1. The CDR3 covers 16 residues. CDR1 and CDR2 from the germline V gene are KGHSH and LQKENI. V trimming: 3 bases; J trimming: 2 bases; junction bases outside the gene matches: 7. The CDR3 DNA is TGTGCCAGCTCACCCCCCGGGACAGCTCCTGGAAACACCATATATTTT. Translated, it gives CASSPPGTAPGNTIYF.

This clone was picked up a small number of times. Here the CDR3 DNA reads TGCGCCAGCAGCCAAGAGAGGGAGGACTATGGCTACACCTTC. It translates to CASSQEREDYGYTF. The V gene is TRBV4-1, the J gene TRBJ1-2; no clear D. Trimming pared 0 bases from V and 3 bases from J, leaving 8 bases between. Germline V CDR1 and CDR2: MGHRA, YSYEKL. The CDR3 is made up of 14 amino acids.

V is TRBV4-2 and J is TRBJ2-7; TRBD2 is a possible D gene (6 bases). The ends were cut back, 1 base at V and 4 bases at J, with 14 bases in the middle. CDR3 length: 15 amino acids. Germline CDR1 LGHNA, CDR2 YNFKEQ. The CDR3 loop reads CASSQGASEYYEQYF. DNA of the CDR3: TGTGCCAGCAGCCAAGGGGCTAGCGAGTATTACGAGCAGTACTTC.

The chain has TRBV2 and TRBJ2-7; either TRBD1 or TRBD2 may fit D (5 bases each). The germline gives CDR1 SNHLY, CDR2 FYNNEI. This CDR3 is built from 14 residues. The V gene lost 5 bases and the J gene lost 13 bases, with 24 bases spanning the gap. This CDR3 reads CASSTGRRETRSYF. CDR3 nucleotide sequence: TGTGCCAGCAGTACAGGCCGACGGGAAACAAGGTCATACTTC.

For the CDR3, the DNA is TGTGCCAGCAGTTCATCCTCGGGGAGCTACAATGAGCAGTTCTTC. Translating gives CASSSSSGSYNEQFF. V and J are TRBV28 and TRBJ2-1; maybe TRBD2 (5 bases). With 4 bases removed from V and 3 bases from J, the gap between germline ends came to 13 bases. Germline CDR1 and CDR2: MDHEN and SYDVKM. The CDR3 loop spans 15 amino acids. Full variable domain (rest looked up from reference TRBV28 and TRBJ2-1): DVKVTQSSRYLVKRTGEKVFLECVQDMDHENMFWYRQDPGLGLRLIYFSYDVKMKEKGDIPEGYSVSREKKERFSLILESASTNQTSMYLCASSSSSGSYNEQFFGPGTRLTVL.

The J gene is TRBJ2-7, the V gene TRBV2; 12 nucleotides align to TRBD2. From germline, CDR1 is SNHLY and CDR2 FYNNEI. CDR3 length: 16 amino acids. J lost 8 bases, V lost 0 bases, and 8 bases had no gene match. The CDR3 spells CASSEAAASGREKQYF. CDR3 sequence (DNA): TGTGCCAGCAGTGAAGCAGCGGCTAGCGGGAGGGAGAAGCAGTACTTC. The complete variable domain, with remaining parts taken from reference TRBV2 and TRBJ2-7, reads EPEVTQTPSHQVTQMGQEVILRCVPISNHLYFYWYRQILGQKVEFLVSFYNNEISEKSEIFDDQFSVERPDGSNFTLKIRSTKLEDSAMYFCASSEAAASGREKQYFGPGTRLTVT.

The J gene is TRBJ2-7, the V gene TRBV2, with D uncertain. V lost 4 bases, J lost 7 bases, and 17 bases lay in between. Germline V gives CDR1 SNHLY, CDR2 FYNNEI. The CDR3 spans 14 residues. The CDR3 here is CASSGGRSRWEQYF. The CDR3 coding sequence is TGTGCCAGCAGTGGAGGACGGAGCCGGTGGGAGCAGTACTTC.

The chain combines TRBV28 with TRBJ2-2; D possibly corresponds to TRBD2 (6 bases). Trimming took off 7 bases at V and 7 bases at J, with 22 bases between the two ends. This CDR3 spans 16 amino acids. Germline CDR1 reads MDHEN; CDR2 reads SYDVKM. CDR3 bases: TGTGCCAGCACATCGGGAGCAGACCCACACAGCGGGGAGCTGTTTTTT. This encodes CASTSGADPHSGELFF.

The chain joins TRBV6-5 to TRBJ1-6; D possibly corresponds to TRBD1 (5 bases). The CDR3 length is 13 residues. Trimming stripped 10 bases from V and 10 bases from J, with 17 bases between. Germline CDR1 reads MNHEY; CDR2 reads SVGAGI. The CDR3 sequence is CANRGGVQSPLHF. The CDR3, as DNA: TGTGCCAACCGCGGGGGGGTTCAATCACCCCTCCACTTT.

The rearrangement uses TRBV18 and TRBJ1-5; 9 positions match TRBD1. CDR1 is KGHSH, CDR2 LQKENI, per germline. This CDR3 is 15 amino acids long. J lost 1 base, V lost 6 bases, and 4 bases had no gene match. The CDR3 region has the DNA TGTGCCAGCTCTCCAGACAGGGGGAGCAATCAGCCCCAGCATTTT. It codes for CASSPDRGSNQPQHF.

This sequence joins TRBV10-3 and TRBJ1-1; 7 nucleotides line up with TRBD1. The V gene's germline CDR1 is ENHRY and CDR2 SYGVKD. V shed 3 bases and J 1 base; nucleotides not matched to a gene: 2. There are 14 residues in the CDR3. Written as DNA, the CDR3 is TGTGCCATCAGTGAAGGACAGGAGAACACTGAAGCTTTCTTT. This encodes CAISEGQENTEAFF.

The chain links TRBV5-1 to TRBJ2-7; the D gene is possibly TRBD2 (6 bases). V gave up 1 base and J gave up 2 bases, with 13 bases separating them. Germline CDR1 is SGHRS and CDR2 is YFSETQ. This CDR3 is built from 15 residues. CDR3 region: CASSLLSRETYEQYF. In nucleotides, the CDR3 is TGCGCCAGCAGCTTGTTGTCCCGGGAGACCTACGAGCAGTACTTC.

This clone was counted a few times. The chain uses TRBV4-2 and TRBJ1-5; D remains unclear. Trimming shortened V by 0 bases and J by 1 base, and 4 bases separated the two germline ends. Germline V gene lookup returns CDR1 LGHNA and CDR2 YNFKEQ. The CDR3 covers 14 residues. CDR3 in DNA: TGTGCCAGCAGCCAAGAATTAAGCAATCAGCCCCAGCATTTT. It translates to CASSQELSNQPQHF.

This chain links TRBV7-2 with TRBJ1-5, with D hard to call. The germline gives CDR1 SGHTA, CDR2 FQGNSA. V was shortened by 1 base and J by 4 bases, with 5 bases between the two germline ends. This CDR3 has 13 residues. CDR3 region: CASSLGVNQPQHF. The CDR3 coding sequence is TGTGCCAGCAGCTTAGGGGTTAATCAGCCCCAGCATTTT.

This chain joins TRBV15 and TRBJ1-1; D is undetermined. In germline, CDR1 is LNHNV, CDR2 YYDKDF (reference sequence). The germline V and J ends were trimmed by 2 bases and 1 base, with 2 bases remaining between them. This CDR3 has 12 amino acids. The CDR3 DNA reads TGTGCCACCAGCAGATCGAACACTGAAGCTTTCTTT. This sequence encodes CATSRSNTEAFF.

This rearrangement joins TRBV7-9 to TRBJ1-2; D possibly corresponds to TRBD1 (5 bases). Germline V gives CDR1 SEHNR, CDR2 FQNEAQ (reference sequence). Trimming removed 2 bases from V and 4 bases from J, with 26 bases in between. The CDR3 totals 19 residues. CDR3 loop: CASSLIGRGSTAVRYGYTF. CDR3 coding DNA: TGTGCCAGCAGCTTAATAGGGCGGGGGTCGACTGCTGTCCGCTATGGCTACACCTTC.

This chain links TRBV19 with TRBJ1-2; D gene uncertain. The length of the CDR3 is 13 residues. Germline assignment: CDR1 LNHDA and CDR2 SQIVND (reference sequence). Trimming took off 11 bases at V and 1 base at J, with 14 bases between the two ends. The CDR3 sequence: CACEPGINYGYTF. CDR3 DNA sequence: TGTGCCTGCGAACCGGGGATTAACTATGGCTACACCTTC.

This chain connects TRBV19 to TRBJ1-5; 7 bases are a match to TRBD1. With 8 bases clipped from V and 3 bases from J, the junction kept 4 bases outside the gene matches. Germline lookup yields CDR1 LNHDA and CDR2 SQIVND (reference sequence). There are 13 residues in the CDR3. The CDR3 region is CASGGQFNQPQHF. CDR3 DNA sequence: TGTGCCAGTGGGGGACAGTTCAATCAGCCCCAGCATTTT. The full variable domain, its missing parts supplied by reference TRBV19 and TRBJ1-5, is DGGITQSPKYLFRKEGQNVTLSCEQNLNHDAMYWYRQDPGQGLRLIYYSQIVNDFQKGDIAEGYSVSREKKESFPLTVTSAQKNPTAFYLCASGGQFNQPQHFGDGTRLSIL.

The chain uses TRBV27 and TRBJ2-7; D tentatively reads TRBD1 or TRBD2 (5 bases each). Germline V CDR1 and CDR2: MNHEY, SMNVEV (reference sequence). V gave up 4 bases and J gave up 6 bases, with 16 bases separating them. The CDR3 loop spans 14 amino acids. CDR3 amino acids: CASSWTYRDPEQYF. For the CDR3, the DNA is TGTGCCAGCAGTTGGACCTACCGGGACCCCGAGCAGTACTTC.

V is TRBV14 and J is TRBJ1-1, with TRBD1 as a possible D gene (6 bases). The CDR3 length is 15 residues. V lost 4 bases and J 5 bases, leaving 17 bases between the germline ends. Germline lookup yields CDR1 SGHDN and CDR2 FVKESK. The CDR3 loop is CASSRRQAVGTEAFF. The CDR3 DNA sequence: TGTGCCAGCAGCCGCCGACAGGCCGTAGGGACTGAAGCTTTCTTT.

V usage is TRBV7-9 and J usage is TRBJ1-1; D is undetermined. CDR1 SEHNR and CDR2 FQNEAQ come from the germline V gene (reference sequence). The CDR3 is made up of 15 amino acids. Trimming removed 5 bases from V and 0 bases from J, with 13 bases in between. The CDR3: CASSPHPRMNTEAFF. DNA of the CDR3: TGTGCCAGCAGCCCCCACCCCCGGATGAACACTGAAGCTTTCTTT. The variable domain in full, with the rest retrieved from reference TRBV7-9 and TRBJ1-1, is DTGVSQNPRHKITKRGQNVTFRCDPISEHNRLYWYRQTLGQGPEFLTYFQNEAQLEKSRLLSDRFSAERPKGSFSTLEIQRTEQGDSAMYLCASSPHPRMNTEAFFGQGTRLTVV.